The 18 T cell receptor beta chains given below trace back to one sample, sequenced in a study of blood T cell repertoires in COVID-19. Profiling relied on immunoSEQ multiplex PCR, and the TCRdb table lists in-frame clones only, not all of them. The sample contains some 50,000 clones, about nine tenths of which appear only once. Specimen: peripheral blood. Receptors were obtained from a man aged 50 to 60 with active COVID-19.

This CDR3 is CASSRVGDGSNQPQHF. As DNA, the CDR3 is TGTGCCAGCAGCCGCGTAGGAGACGGTAGCAATCAGCCCCAGCATTTT. This chain joins TRBV6-6 and TRBJ1-5; D gene unclear. The CDR3 has 16 amino acids. In germline, CDR1 is MNHNY, CDR2 SVGAGI (reference sequence). Trimming removed 6 bases at V and 0 bases at J, with 15 bases between.

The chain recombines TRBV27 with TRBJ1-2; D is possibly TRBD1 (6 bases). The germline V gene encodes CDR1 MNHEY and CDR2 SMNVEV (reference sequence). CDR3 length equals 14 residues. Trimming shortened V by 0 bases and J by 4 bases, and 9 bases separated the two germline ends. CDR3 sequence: CASSLSAGAYGYTF. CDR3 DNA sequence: TGTGCCAGCAGTTTATCCGCGGGGGCCTATGGCTACACCTTC.

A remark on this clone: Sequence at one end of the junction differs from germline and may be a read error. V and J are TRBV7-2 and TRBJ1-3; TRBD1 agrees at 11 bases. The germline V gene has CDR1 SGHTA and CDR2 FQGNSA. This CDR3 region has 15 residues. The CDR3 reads CASSFTGTGGSTIYF. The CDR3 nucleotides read TGTGCCAGCAGCTTCACCGGGACAGGGGGAAGCACCATATATTTT.

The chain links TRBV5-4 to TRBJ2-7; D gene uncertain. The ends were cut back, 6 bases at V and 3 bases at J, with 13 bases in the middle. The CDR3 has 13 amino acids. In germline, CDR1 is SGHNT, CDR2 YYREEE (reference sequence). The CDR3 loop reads CASNRDLDYEQYF. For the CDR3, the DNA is TGTGCCAGCAACCGAGATTTAGACTACGAGCAGTACTTC.

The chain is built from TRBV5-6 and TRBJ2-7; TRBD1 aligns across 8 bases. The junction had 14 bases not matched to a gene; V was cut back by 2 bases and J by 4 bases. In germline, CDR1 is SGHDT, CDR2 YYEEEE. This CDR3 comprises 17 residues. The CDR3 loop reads CASSFSLGQGPVYEQYF. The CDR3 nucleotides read TGTGCCAGCAGCTTTTCCCTCGGACAGGGCCCGGTGTACGAGCAGTACTTC.

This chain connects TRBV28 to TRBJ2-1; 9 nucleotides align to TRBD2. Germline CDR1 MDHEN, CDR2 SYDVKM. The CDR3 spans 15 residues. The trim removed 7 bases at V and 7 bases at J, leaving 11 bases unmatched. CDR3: CASTTAGGGRNEQFF. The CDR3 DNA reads TGTGCCAGCACCACGGCGGGAGGGGGACGGAATGAGCAGTTCTTC.

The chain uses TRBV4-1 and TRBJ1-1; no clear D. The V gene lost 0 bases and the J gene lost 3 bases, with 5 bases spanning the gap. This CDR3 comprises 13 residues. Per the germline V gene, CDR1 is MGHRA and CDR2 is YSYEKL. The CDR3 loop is CASSQDLDTEAFF. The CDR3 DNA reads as TGCGCCAGCAGCCAAGACCTAGACACTGAAGCTTTCTTT.

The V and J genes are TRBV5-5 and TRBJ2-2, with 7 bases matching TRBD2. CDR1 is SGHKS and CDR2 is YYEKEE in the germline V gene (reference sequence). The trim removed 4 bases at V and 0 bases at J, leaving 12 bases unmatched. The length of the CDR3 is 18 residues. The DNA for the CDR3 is TGTGCCAGCAGCCAACCGGTGACTAGCTTTCCGAACACCGGGGAGCTGTTTTTT. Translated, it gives CASSQPVTSFPNTGELFF.

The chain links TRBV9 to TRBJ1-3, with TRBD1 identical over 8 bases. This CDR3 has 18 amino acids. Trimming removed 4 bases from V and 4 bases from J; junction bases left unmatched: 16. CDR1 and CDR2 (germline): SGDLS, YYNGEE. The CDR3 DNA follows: TGTGCCAGCAGCCAAAGGGGACAGGATTCATTCTCAGGAAACACCATATATTTT. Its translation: CASSQRGQDSFSGNTIYF.

The CDR3 reads CAWSVGGMSEKLFF. The CDR3 coding sequence is TGTGCCTGGAGTGTGGGGGGGATGAGTGAAAAACTGTTTTTT. The chain carries TRBV30 and TRBJ1-4, with D perhaps matching TRBD1 (5 bases). The length of the CDR3 is 14 residues. With 0 bases removed from V and 7 bases from J, the gap between germline ends came to 12 bases. Germline V lookup: CDR1 GTSNPN, CDR2 SVGIG (reference sequence).

CDR3: CASSLGGQDLYGYTF. In DNA, the CDR3 is TGCGCCAGCAGCTTGGGCGGACAGGACCTTTATGGCTACACCTTC. This chain uses TRBV5-1 with TRBJ1-2, with 7 nucleotides matching TRBD1. With V trimmed by 0 bases and J by 5 bases, 7 bases remained unmatched. The CDR3 has 15 amino acids. CDR1 SGHRS and CDR2 YFSETQ come from the germline V gene.

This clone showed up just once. Here the CDR3 DNA reads TGTGCCAGCAGTAGGACAGAAAATGAAAAACTGTTTTTT. This gives the protein CASSRTENEKLFF. This sequence joins TRBV6-2 or TRBV6-3 and TRBJ1-4; D is possibly TRBD1 (6 bases). Trimming stripped 5 bases from V and 5 bases from J, with 9 bases between. This CDR3 is built from 13 residues. CDR1 and CDR2 from the germline V gene are MNHEY and SVGEGT.

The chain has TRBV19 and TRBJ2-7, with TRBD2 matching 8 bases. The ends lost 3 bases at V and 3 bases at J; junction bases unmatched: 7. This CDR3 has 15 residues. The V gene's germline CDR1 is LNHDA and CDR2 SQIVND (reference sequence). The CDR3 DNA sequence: TGTGCCAGTAGTATGTCGGCGGGAGGCATCTACGAGCAGTACTTC. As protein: CASSMSAGGIYEQYF.

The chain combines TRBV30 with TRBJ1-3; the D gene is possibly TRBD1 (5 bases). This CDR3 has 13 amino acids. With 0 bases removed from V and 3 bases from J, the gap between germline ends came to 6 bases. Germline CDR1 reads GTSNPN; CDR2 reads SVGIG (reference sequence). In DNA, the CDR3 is TGTGCCTGGAGTGTAGGGGTTGGAAACACCATATATTTT. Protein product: CAWSVGVGNTIYF.

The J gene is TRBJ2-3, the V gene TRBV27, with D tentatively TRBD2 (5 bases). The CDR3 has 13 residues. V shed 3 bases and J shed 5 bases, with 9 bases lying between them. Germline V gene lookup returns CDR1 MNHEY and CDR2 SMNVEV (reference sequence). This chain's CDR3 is CASSLGRGDTQYF. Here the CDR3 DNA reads TGTGCCAGCAGTTTGGGTCGGGGAGATACGCAGTATTTT.

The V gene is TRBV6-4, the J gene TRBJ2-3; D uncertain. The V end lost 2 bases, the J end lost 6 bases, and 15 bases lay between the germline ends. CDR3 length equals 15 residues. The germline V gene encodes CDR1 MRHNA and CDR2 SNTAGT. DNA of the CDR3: TGTGCCAGCAGTGACAATAACAGAGACATCGATACGCAGTATTTT. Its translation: CASSDNNRDIDTQYF.

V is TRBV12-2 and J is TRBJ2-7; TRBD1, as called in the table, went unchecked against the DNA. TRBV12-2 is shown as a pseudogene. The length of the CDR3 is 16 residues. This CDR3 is CASRPRTGKHSYEQYF. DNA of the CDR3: TGTGCAAGTCGCCCGCGGACAGGGAAACACTCCTACGAGCAGTACTTC.

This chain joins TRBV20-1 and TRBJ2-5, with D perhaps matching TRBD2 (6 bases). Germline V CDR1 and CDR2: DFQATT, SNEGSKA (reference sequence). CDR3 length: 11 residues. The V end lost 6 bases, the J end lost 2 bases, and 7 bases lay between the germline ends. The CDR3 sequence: CSAAGQETQYF. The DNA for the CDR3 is TGCAGTGCCGCGGGACAAGAGACCCAGTACTTC.